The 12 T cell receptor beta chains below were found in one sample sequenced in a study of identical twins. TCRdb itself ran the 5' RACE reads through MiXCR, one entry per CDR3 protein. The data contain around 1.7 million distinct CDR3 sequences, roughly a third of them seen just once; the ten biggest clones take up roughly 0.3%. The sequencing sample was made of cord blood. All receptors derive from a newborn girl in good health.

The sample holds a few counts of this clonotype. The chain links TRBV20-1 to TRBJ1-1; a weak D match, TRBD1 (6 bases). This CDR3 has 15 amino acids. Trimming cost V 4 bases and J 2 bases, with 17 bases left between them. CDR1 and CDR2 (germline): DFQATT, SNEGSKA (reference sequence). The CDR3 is CSAKGEGGGNTEAFF. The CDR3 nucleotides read TGCAGTGCTAAAGGGGAAGGGGGAGGCAACACTGAAGCTTTCTTT.

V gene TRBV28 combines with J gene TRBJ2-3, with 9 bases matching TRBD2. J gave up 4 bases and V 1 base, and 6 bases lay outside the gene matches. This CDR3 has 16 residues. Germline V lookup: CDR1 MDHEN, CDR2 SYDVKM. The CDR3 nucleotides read TGTGCCAGCAGTTTATATGGCGGGAGGGGGGCAGATACGCAGTATTTT. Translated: CASSLYGGRGADTQYF.

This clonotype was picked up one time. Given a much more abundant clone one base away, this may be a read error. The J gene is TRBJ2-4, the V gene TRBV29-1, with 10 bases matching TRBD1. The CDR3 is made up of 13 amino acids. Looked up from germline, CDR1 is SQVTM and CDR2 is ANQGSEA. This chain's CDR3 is CGVPGQGRNIQYF. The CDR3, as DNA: TGCGGCGTTCCGGGACAGGGGAGAAACATTCAGTACTTC.

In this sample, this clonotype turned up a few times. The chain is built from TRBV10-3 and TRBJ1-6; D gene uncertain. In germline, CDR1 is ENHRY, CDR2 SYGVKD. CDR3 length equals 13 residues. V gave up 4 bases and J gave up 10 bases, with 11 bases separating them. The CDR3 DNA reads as TGTGCCATCAGTGCGCAGGAAGGGTCACCCCTCCACTTT. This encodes CAISAQEGSPLHF.

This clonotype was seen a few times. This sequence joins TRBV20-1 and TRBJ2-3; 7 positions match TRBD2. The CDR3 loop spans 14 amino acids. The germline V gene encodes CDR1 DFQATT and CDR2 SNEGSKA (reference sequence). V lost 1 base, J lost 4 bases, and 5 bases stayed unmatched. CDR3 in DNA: TGCAGTGCTAGAGCAAGGACTAGACCAGATACGCAGTATTTT. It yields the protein CSARARTRPDTQYF.

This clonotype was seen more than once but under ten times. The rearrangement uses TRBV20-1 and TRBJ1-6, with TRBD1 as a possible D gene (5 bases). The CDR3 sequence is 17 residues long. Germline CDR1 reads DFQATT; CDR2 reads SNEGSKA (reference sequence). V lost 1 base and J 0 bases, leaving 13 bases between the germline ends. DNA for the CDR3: TGCAGTGCTAGAGTCGGGGCTACGAGCTCCTATAATTCACCCCTCCACTTT. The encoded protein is CSARVGATSSYNSPLHF.

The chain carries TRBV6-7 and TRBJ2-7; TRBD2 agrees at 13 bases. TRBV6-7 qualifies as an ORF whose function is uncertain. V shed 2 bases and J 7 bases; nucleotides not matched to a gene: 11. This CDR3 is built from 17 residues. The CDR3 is CASSYGTSGIGVGEQYF. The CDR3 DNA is TGTGCCAGCAGTTACGGGACTAGCGGGATTGGTGTTGGAGAGCAGTACTTC.

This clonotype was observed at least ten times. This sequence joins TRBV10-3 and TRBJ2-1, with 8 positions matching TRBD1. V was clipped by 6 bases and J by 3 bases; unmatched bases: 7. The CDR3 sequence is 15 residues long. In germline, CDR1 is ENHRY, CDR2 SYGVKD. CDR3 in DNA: TGTGCCATCAGCGAGGACAGGGTGGACTACAATGAGCAGTTCTTC. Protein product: CAISEDRVDYNEQFF.

CDR3 DNA sequence: TGTGCCAGCAGTCCCCCCGACAGGGCGATAGGAGCTTTCTTT. This sequence encodes CASSPPDRAIGAFF. The chain carries TRBV28 and TRBJ1-1; 7 positions match TRBD1. The germline V gene encodes CDR1 MDHEN and CDR2 SYDVKM. Unmatched junction bases numbered 13, after V lost 5 bases and J lost 10 bases. The CDR3 loop spans 14 amino acids.

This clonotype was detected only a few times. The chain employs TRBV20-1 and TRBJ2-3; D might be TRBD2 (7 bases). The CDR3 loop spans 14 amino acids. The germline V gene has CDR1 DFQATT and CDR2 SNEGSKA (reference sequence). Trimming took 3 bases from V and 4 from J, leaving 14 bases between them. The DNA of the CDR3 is TGCAGTGCTAGGGGGGCGGGAGCAGCAGATACGCAGTATTTT. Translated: CSARGAGAADTQYF.

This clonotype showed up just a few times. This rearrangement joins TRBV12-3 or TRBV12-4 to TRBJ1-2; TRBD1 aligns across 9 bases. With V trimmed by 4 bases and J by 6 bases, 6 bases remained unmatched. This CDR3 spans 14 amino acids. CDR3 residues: CASSSGQGSNGYTF. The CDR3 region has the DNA TGTGCCAGCAGTTCGGGACAGGGATCCAATGGCTACACCTTC.

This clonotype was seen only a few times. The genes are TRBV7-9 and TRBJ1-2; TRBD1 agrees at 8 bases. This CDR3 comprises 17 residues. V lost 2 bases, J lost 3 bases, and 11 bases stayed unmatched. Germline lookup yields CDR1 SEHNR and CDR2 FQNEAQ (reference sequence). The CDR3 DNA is TGTGCCAGCAGCTTATCCTCCAGGGGGCGGTGGGACTATGGCTACACCTTC. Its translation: CASSLSSRGRWDYGYTF.